This T cell receptor beta chain was recorded in a study of OX40 agonist ivuxolimab in advanced cancers. Broadly, across the study: Ivuxolimab was a fully human IgG2 agonistic monoclonal antibody targeting the costimulatory receptor OX40 (CD134). Intravenous ivuxolimab was administered to patients every 2 weeks at six dose levels: 0.01, 0.1, 0.3, 1.5, 3 and 10 mg/kg. Among the roughly 52 dose-escalation patients, 19 had hepatocellular carcinoma, roughly 15 melanoma, 9 renal cell carcinoma and 9 head and neck cancer. The dose-escalation cohort was 82.7% male with a mean age of 60 years, ranging from roughly 23 to 90. Patients were allowed to have had prior anti-PD-1, anti-PD-L1 or anti-CTLA-4 therapy, and approximately 40% of the dose-escalation patients had been treated with checkpoint inhibitors. Three dose-escalation patients achieved partial responses, one with hepatocellular carcinoma and two with cutaneous melanoma. The point of sequencing TCRbeta in the periphery was to test whether ivuxolimab changed TCR sequence diversity and drove clonal T-cell expansion. The paper reports the monotherapy dose-escalation portion (N of about 56 patients) of the phase I ivuxolimab trial. Findings and caveats that apply to the study as a whole: Low levels of normalized T-cell clonal expansion were also seen in some patients who did not respond. After ivuxolimab, CD8+ T cells had more expanded clones than CD4+ T cells on average. At doses of 0.1 to 3.0 mg/kg, clonal expansion of both CD4+ and CD8+ T cells in blood was seen between baseline and week 6. Partial responders in the 0.1-3.0 mg/kg groups had among the lowest normalized peripheral clonal expansion, especially among CD8+ T cells. Which antigens the clonally expanded peripheral T cells were specific for was not determined.

As regards this clone: Its antigen target is currently unknown. Base qualities are not provided; no much larger clone lies one nucleotide away.

The CDR3 starts with the cysteine, ends with the phenylalanine, and has 14 residues. Only the CDR3 DNA stays, 42 bases, in frame from base 1. The V end loses 1 base and the J end loses 4 bases, and a stretch of 11 bases separates them. CDR1 and CDR2 were assigned from the germline V gene as LGHNA and YSLEER. To sequence the TCRbeta CDR3 region, genomic DNA was isolated from the sorted cells. The immunoSEQ Assay was used for sequencing of TCRbeta CDR3 regions. TCRdb obtained this table from immuneACCESS and retained in-frame rearrangements with V and J assigned. These tables miss some clones; where compared with another copy, unresolved V genes account for less than half of the shortfall, and the remainder is unexplained. The table for this sample lists about 50,000 clones; 90% to 95% of them were counted only once. Approximately 24% of the sample is held by the ten biggest clonotypes. The trial excluded patients who had a history of autoimmune disease or were on systemic immunosuppression. In every dose cohort, peripheral blood was drawn for TCR sequencing at baseline, cycle 4 day 1, and cycle 7 day 1. The samples were taken from a phase I, first-in-human, multicenter, open-label dose-escalation trial of ivuxolimab. Adults with locally advanced or metastatic head and neck squamous cell, hepatocellular, melanoma or renal cell carcinoma were enrolled in the trial. CD4+ and CD8+ T cells were sorted separately from peripheral blood before TCR sequencing.

The origin of this receptor is an adult with an advanced solid tumor such as melanoma, head and neck, liver or kidney cancer. Here the chain combines TRBV4-3 and TRBJ2-7; no D gene call is confident. This specimen consisted of CD4+ or CD8+ T cells sorted from blood, obtained in a trial of the OX40 agonist ivuxolimab. In nucleotides, the sequence is TGCGCCAGCAGCCAAGTAGAAACAGCTTACGAGCAGTACTTC. The resulting protein is CASSQVETAYEQYF.